Listed below are T cell receptor beta chains from one sample, sequenced in a study of a mutant IDH1 vaccine in newly diagnosed glioma. Libraries were prepared by immunoSEQ multiplex PCR; TCRdb keeps only in-frame clonotypes and omits some of them. The table includes about 32,000 clones, roughly four fifths detected once. The antigens for these receptors are not known. This specimen was PBMCs, taken from a glioma patient whose treatment included an IDH1 peptide vaccine. These receptors were obtained from a woman aged 18-30 years with glioma. The CDR3 runs from the conserved cysteine through the conserved F or W. The D gene is left open where the match is weak. The size field is filled for only some rows; it gives once, few, many or a size class.

abundance	d_gene	j_gene	len	v_gene	CDR3aa	CDR3nt
NA	TRBD2	TRBJ2-2	14	TRBV2	CASSPSGGSGELFF	TGTGCCAGCAGCCCCTCGGGGGGATCCGGGGAGCTGTTTTTT
NA	TRBD1	TRBJ2-7	14	TRBV5-5	CASSLGTGVPEQYF	TGTGCCAGCAGCTTGGGGACAGGGGTCCCCGAGCAGTACTTC
NA	TRBD1	TRBJ2-1	14	TRBV18	CASSPLTGANEQFF	TGTGCCAGCTCACCACTTACAGGGGCGAATGAGCAGTTCTTC
few	NA	TRBJ1-1	11	TRBV6-5	CASRVTGEAFF	TGTGCCAGCAGGGTCACAGGGGAAGCTTTCTTT
NA	NA	TRBJ1-5	13	TRBV7-6	CASSPGVNQPQHF	TGTGCCAGCAGCCCCGGGGTCAATCAGCCCCAGCATTTT
NA	NA	TRBJ2-5	15	TRBV4-3	CASSQGQGSQETQYF	TGCGCCAGCAGCCAAGGGCAGGGCAGCCAAGAGACCCAGTACTTC
few	NA	TRBJ2-1	14	TRBV29-1	CSFLRWRGYNEQFF	TGCAGCTTTTTACGATGGCGGGGATACAATGAGCAGTTCTTC
NA	TRBD2	TRBJ2-2	19	TRBV6-9	CASSYLGLLRGGHTGELFF	TGTGCCAGCAGTTATTTGGGCCTTTTGCGGGGGGGGCACACCGGGGAGCTGTTTTTT
NA	TRBD2	TRBJ2-1	16	TRBV5-4	CASSGDPSGSFHEQFF	TGTGCCAGCAGCGGGGACCCTAGCGGTTCTTTCCATGAGCAGTTCTTC
NA	NA	TRBJ2-7	13	TRBV10-3	CAISFDQINEQYF	TGTGCCATCAGCTTCGACCAGATAAACGAGCAGTACTTC
few	NA	TRBJ1-2	12	TRBV30	CAWSLGVGGYTF	TGTGCCTGGAGTTTAGGGGTCGGGGGCTACACCTTC
few	NA	TRBJ1-1	13	TRBV18	CASSPGTLVEAFF	TGTGCCAGCTCCCCGGGTACCCTGGTCGAAGCTTTCTTT
NA	TRBD2	TRBJ2-1	17	TRBV2	CASSPRGGQVFYNEQFF	TGTGCCAGCAGTCCTCGGGGGGGGCAGGTATTCTACAATGAGCAGTTCTTC
few	NA	TRBJ1-6	14	TRBV30	CAWRLQGSWSPLHF	TGTGCCTGGAGGCTCCAGGGGTCGTGGTCACCCCTCCACTTT
NA	NA	TRBJ1-3	14	TRBV18	CASSPQGSGNTIYF	TGTGCCAGCTCACCTCAGGGTAGTGGAAACACCATATATTTT
few	NA	TRBJ1-1	14	TRBV9	CASSVGAGPTEAFF	TGTGCCAGCAGCGTAGGCGCGGGGCCCACTGAAGCTTTCTTT
NA	NA	TRBJ2-7	13	TRBV25-1	CASSEVANYEQYF	TGTGCCAGCAGTGAAGTAGCGAACTACGAGCAGTACTTC